These 20 T cell receptor beta chains were all obtained from the same sample, sequenced in a study of T cell responses to AZD1222 COVID-19 vaccine (dated by TCRdb to 2020 to 2023). The time point label of this sample denotes: about 28 days (+/-7) after the second vaccine dose. Library prep was done by the immunoSEQ multiplex PCR assay. TCRdb holds this immuneACCESS table with in-frame rearrangements only. Some clones are missing; in checked studies, unresolved V genes explain under half, and the rest has no known cause. The table for this sample lists about 270,000 clones; roughly 93% of them were counted only once. The top ten constitute 0.55% of the sample. The input for sequencing was peripheral blood, taken 28 days after the second AZD1222 dose. Every receptor here comes from an adult who received the AZD1222 COVID-19 vaccine.

J is TRBJ2-2 and V is TRBV2; 8 bases are a match to TRBD2. Per the germline V gene, CDR1 is SNHLY and CDR2 is FYNNEI. This CDR3 contains 14 residues. Trimming at V came to 10 bases and at J to 1 base, leaving 5 bases not matched to a gene. The DNA for the CDR3 is TGTGCCACCCGCGGGGGGTTGAACACCGGGGAGCTGTTTTTT. It translates to CATRGGLNTGELFF.

The gene calls are TRBV19 and TRBJ1-1; TRBD1 matches 8 bases. V lost 9 bases, J lost 5 bases, and 5 bases stayed unmatched. Germline values: CDR1 LNHDA, CDR2 SQIVND (reference sequence). The CDR3 is 12 amino acids. CDR3 region: CASSGGWTEAFF. For the CDR3, the DNA is TGTGCCAGCTCAGGGGGCTGGACTGAAGCTTTCTTT.

The gene calls are TRBV27 and TRBJ1-4; no definite D call. This CDR3 has 15 amino acids. V was shortened by 0 bases and J by 7 bases, with 12 bases between the two germline ends. The germline CDR1 and CDR2 sequences are MNHEY and SMNVEV (reference sequence). The CDR3 nucleotides are TGTGCCAGCAGTTTATCGTGGGGAATCGGTGAAAAACTGTTTTTT. It encodes CASSLSWGIGEKLFF.

The rearrangement links TRBV6-2 or TRBV6-3 to TRBJ1-2; D perhaps matches TRBD1 (6 bases). The CDR3 length is 15 residues. Germline CDR1 MNHEY, CDR2 SVGEGT. The V and J ends lost 5 bases and 4 bases respectively, with 17 bases between them. The CDR3 DNA is TGTGCCAGCAGTCAGACCGACAGGCTTTTCTATGGCTACACCTTC. Translated: CASSQTDRLFYGYTF.

This chain joins TRBV6-5 and TRBJ2-2; D may be TRBD1 (5 bases). Germline V gene lookup returns CDR1 MNHEY and CDR2 SVGAGI. The CDR3 loop spans 15 amino acids. Between the trimmed V and J ends, which lost 9 bases and 7 bases, there was a span of 21 bases. CDR3: CASRKSQGMSGELFF. DNA for the CDR3: TGTGCCAGTAGGAAGAGTCAGGGAATGAGCGGGGAGCTGTTTTTT.

The chain links TRBV28 to TRBJ1-2; no clear D gene. The germline V and J ends were trimmed by 6 bases and 5 bases, with 13 bases remaining between them. The CDR3 loop spans 13 amino acids. CDR1 MDHEN and CDR2 SYDVKM come from the germline V gene. The CDR3 loop is CASREGQEYGYTF. DNA for the CDR3: TGTGCCAGCAGGGAAGGTCAGGAGTATGGCTACACCTTC.

The chain links TRBV28 to TRBJ2-2; 12 bases are shared with TRBD2. The germline CDR1 and CDR2 sequences are MDHEN and SYDVKM. V trimming: 2 bases; J trimming: 1 base; junction bases outside the gene matches: 8. This CDR3 has 19 amino acids. The CDR3 DNA sequence: TGTGCCAGCAGTTTAGTAGGTCTAGCGGGGGGGAAGAACACCGGGGAGCTGTTTTTT. Protein: CASSLVGLAGGKNTGELFF.

This chain uses TRBV9 with TRBJ1-5, with D perhaps matching TRBD1 (5 bases). The CDR3 extends over 15 amino acids. V was trimmed by 7 bases and J by 0 bases, leaving 14 bases between them. CDR1 SGDLS and CDR2 YYNGEE come from the germline V gene. CDR3 in amino acids: CASSRGGVSNQPQHF. CDR3 in DNA: TGTGCCAGCTCGCGGGGGGGAGTTAGCAATCAGCCCCAGCATTTT.

The J gene is TRBJ1-6, the V gene TRBV19, with TRBD1 as a possible D gene (5 bases). The CDR3 is 13 residues long. In germline, CDR1 is LNHDA, CDR2 SQIVND (reference sequence). Trimming took off 6 bases at V and 5 bases at J, with 8 bases between the two ends. In DNA form, the CDR3 reads TGTGCCAGTAGCGAGACAGATAATTCACCCCTCCACTTT. Protein: CASSETDNSPLHF.

The J gene is TRBJ2-1, the V gene TRBV7-2; no reliable D call. In germline, CDR1 is SGHTA, CDR2 FQGNSA. Trimming shortened V by 1 base and J by 0 bases, and 7 bases separated the two germline ends. The CDR3 sequence is 15 residues long. As DNA, the CDR3 is TGTGCCAGCAGCTTAGGTAGGGCCTCCTACAATGAGCAGTTCTTC. Residues: CASSLGRASYNEQFF.

The CDR3 region is CASSTGQGGNTIYF. As DNA, the CDR3 is TGCGCCAGCAGCACGGGACAGGGCGGCAACACCATATATTTT. The chain joins TRBV5-1 to TRBJ1-3, with TRBD1 matching 9 bases. Germline CDR1 reads SGHRS; CDR2 reads YFSETQ. The junction had 6 bases not matched to a gene; V was cut back by 4 bases and J by 7 bases. The CDR3 covers 14 residues.

The CDR3 loop is CASRESYRATNEKLFF. As DNA, the CDR3 is TGTGCCAGCCGGGAAAGCTACAGAGCAACTAATGAAAAACTGTTTTTT. V usage is TRBV27 and J usage is TRBJ1-4, with D hard to call. This CDR3 is 16 amino acids long. The germline V and J ends were trimmed by 8 bases and 0 bases, with 16 bases remaining between them. Germline CDR1 is MNHEY and CDR2 is SMNVEV (reference sequence).

V gene TRBV11-2 combines with J gene TRBJ2-7; 9 nucleotides align to TRBD1. The CDR3 loop spans 14 amino acids. CDR1 and CDR2 from the germline V gene are SGHAT and FQNNGV. V gave up 10 bases and J gave up 2 bases; unmatched junction bases: 9. The DNA of the CDR3 is TGTGCCACCACCCGGGACAGGGAAACCTACGAGCAGTACTTC. Encoded protein: CATTRDRETYEQYF.

The chain carries TRBV19 and TRBJ2-3; D remains unclear. V was pared by 6 bases and J by 3 bases, with 16 bases between. The CDR3 is 15 amino acids. Germline V lookup: CDR1 LNHDA, CDR2 SQIVND (reference sequence). The CDR3 nucleotides are TGTGCCAGTAGCCCCGACTCGGTCAGGACAGATACGCAGTATTTT. Encoded protein: CASSPDSVRTDTQYF.

CDR3 sequence: CASSDRDPRGETQYF. The CDR3 DNA reads as TGTGCCAGCAGTGACCGGGACCCGAGAGGCGAGACCCAGTACTTC. The J gene is TRBJ2-5, the V gene TRBV27; D possibly matches TRBD1 or TRBD2 (5 bases each). Per the germline V gene, CDR1 is MNHEY and CDR2 is SMNVEV (reference sequence). With 5 bases removed from V and 5 bases from J, the gap between germline ends came to 18 bases. The CDR3 extends over 15 amino acids.

The V call is TRBV2, the J call TRBJ1-2; D is unclear. The germline V gene has CDR1 SNHLY and CDR2 FYNNEI. The CDR3 has 13 amino acids. Trimming took 4 bases from V and 0 from J, leaving 6 bases between them. The CDR3 reads CASSGRANYGYTF. Written as DNA, the CDR3 is TGTGCCAGCAGTGGCCGTGCTAACTATGGCTACACCTTC.

The rearrangement uses TRBV6-5 and TRBJ1-2; D is uncertain. This CDR3 comprises 14 residues. CDR1 MNHEY and CDR2 SVGAGI come from the germline V gene. V shed 0 bases and J shed 4 bases, with 9 bases lying between them. CDR3 in DNA: TGTGCCAGCAGTTACTCCCGGGTTTCCTATGGCTACACCTTC. Its translation is CASSYSRVSYGYTF.

J is TRBJ2-1 and V is TRBV6-2 or TRBV6-3, with TRBD2 matching 9 bases. V shed 6 bases, J shed 2 bases, and the junction held 26 bases outside the gene matches. Germline CDR1 is MNHEY and CDR2 is SVGEGT. The CDR3 sequence is 22 residues long. The CDR3 sequence is CASSRGTLPGLAGLRPYNEQFF. CDR3 sequence (DNA): TGTGCCAGCAGCCGGGGGACCCTACCCGGGCTAGCGGGATTAAGACCCTACAATGAGCAGTTCTTC.

The chain uses TRBV15 and TRBJ2-2, with D possibly being TRBD2 (6 bases). The V end was cut by 0 bases, the J end by 5 bases, with 13 bases between. The CDR3 contains 16 residues. Per germline, CDR1 LNHNV and CDR2 YYDKDF (reference sequence). The DNA for the CDR3 is TGTGCCACCAGCAGAGATGGATCAGGGAGGACCGGGGAGCTGTTTTTT. Protein: CATSRDGSGRTGELFF.

The rearrangement uses TRBV5-1 and TRBJ1-1, with D tentatively TRBD1 (5 bases). Germline loops: CDR1 SGHRS, CDR2 YFSETQ. This CDR3 comprises 14 residues. The V gene lost 1 base and the J gene lost 7 bases, with 14 bases spanning the gap. CDR3 loop: CASSLIGAYYEAFF. CDR3 in DNA: TGCGCCAGCAGCTTGATAGGGGCATATTATGAAGCTTTCTTT.